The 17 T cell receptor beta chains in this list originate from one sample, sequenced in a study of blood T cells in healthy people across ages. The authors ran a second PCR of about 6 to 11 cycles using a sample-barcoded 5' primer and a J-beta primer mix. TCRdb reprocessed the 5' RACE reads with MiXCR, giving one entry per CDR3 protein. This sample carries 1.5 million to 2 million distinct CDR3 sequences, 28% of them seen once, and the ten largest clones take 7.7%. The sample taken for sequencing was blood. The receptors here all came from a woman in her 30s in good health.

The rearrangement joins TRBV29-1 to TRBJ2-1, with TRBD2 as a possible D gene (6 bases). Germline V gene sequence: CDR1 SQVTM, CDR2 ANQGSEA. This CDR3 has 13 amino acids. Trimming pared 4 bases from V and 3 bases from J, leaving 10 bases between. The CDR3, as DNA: TGCAGCGTTGGTGGGAGGAACTACAATGAGCAGTTCTTC. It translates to CSVGGRNYNEQFF.

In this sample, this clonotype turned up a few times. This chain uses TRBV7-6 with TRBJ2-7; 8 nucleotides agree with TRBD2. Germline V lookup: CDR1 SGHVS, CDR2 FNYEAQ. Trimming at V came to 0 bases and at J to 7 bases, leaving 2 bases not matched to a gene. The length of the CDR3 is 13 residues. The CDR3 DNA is TGTGCCAGCAGCTTAGCCGGGAGGGAGGAGCAGTACTTC. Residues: CASSLAGREEQYF.

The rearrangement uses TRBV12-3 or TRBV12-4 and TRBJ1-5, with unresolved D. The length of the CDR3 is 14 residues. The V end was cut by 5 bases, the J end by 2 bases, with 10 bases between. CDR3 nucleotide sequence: TGTGCCAGCAGTGCTACATTGGGCAATCAGCCCCAGCATTTT. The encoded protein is CASSATLGNQPQHF.

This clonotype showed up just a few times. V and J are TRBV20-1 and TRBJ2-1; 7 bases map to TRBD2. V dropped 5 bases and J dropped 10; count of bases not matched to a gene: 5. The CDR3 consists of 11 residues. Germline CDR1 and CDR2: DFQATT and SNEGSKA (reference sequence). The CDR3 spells CSAGAGVEQFF. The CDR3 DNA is TGCAGTGCTGGGGCGGGGGTCGAGCAGTTCTTC.

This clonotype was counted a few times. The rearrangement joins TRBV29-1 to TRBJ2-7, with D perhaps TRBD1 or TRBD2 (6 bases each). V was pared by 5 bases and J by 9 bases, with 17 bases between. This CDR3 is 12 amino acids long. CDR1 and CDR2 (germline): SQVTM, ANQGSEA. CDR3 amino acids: CSVFRGARRQYF. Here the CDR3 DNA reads TGCAGCGTTTTTAGGGGGGCGCGAAGGCAGTACTTC.

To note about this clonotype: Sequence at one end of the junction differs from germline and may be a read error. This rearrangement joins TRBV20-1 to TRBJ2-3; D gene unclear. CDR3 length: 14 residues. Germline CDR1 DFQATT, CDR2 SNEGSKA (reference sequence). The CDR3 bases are TGCAGTGCTAGAGATATCGGGTTCACAGATACGCCGTATTTT. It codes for CSARDIGFTDTPYF.

DNA of the CDR3: TGTGCCAGCAGCCCTCCTTGGTCGGGGGCTAGGCCTGAAGCTTTCTTT. It yields the protein CASSPPWSGARPEAFF. This rearrangement joins TRBV7-2 to TRBJ1-1; possible D gene TRBD1, 6 bases. From germline, CDR1 is SGHTA and CDR2 FQGNSA. Trimming took 5 bases from V and 6 from J, leaving 22 bases between them. This CDR3 contains 16 residues. The entire variable domain, with the rest obtained from reference TRBV7-2 and TRBJ1-1, is as follows: GAGVSQSPSNKVTEKGKDVELRCDPISGHTALYWYRQSLGQGLEFLIYFQGNSAPDKSGLPSDRFSAERTGGSVSTLTIQRTQQEDSAVYLCASSPPWSGARPEAFFGQGTRLTVV.

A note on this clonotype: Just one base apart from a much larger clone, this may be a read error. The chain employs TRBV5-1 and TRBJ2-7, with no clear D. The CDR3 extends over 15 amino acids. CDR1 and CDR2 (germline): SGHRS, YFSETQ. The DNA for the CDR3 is TGCACCAGCAGCTTGGCATCCACCAACTCCTACGAGCAGTACTTC. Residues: CTSSLASTNSYEQYF. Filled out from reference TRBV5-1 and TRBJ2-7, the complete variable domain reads KAGVTQTPRYLIKTRGQQVTLSCSPISGHRSVSWYQQTPGQGLQFLFEYFSETQRNKGNFPGRFSGRQFSNSRSEMNVSTLELGDSALYLCTSSLASTNSYEQYFGPGTRLTVT.

This chain's CDR3 is CASSDLTDPHNYGYTF. The DNA for the CDR3 is TGTGCCAGCAGCGATCTGACAGATCCTCATAACTATGGCTACACCTTC. The rearrangement uses TRBV7-6 and TRBJ1-2; tentatively, D is TRBD1 (5 bases). Between the trimmed V and J ends, which lost 5 bases and 1 base, there was a span of 17 bases. The CDR3 extends over 16 amino acids. The germline CDR1 and CDR2 sequences are SGHVS and FNYEAQ.

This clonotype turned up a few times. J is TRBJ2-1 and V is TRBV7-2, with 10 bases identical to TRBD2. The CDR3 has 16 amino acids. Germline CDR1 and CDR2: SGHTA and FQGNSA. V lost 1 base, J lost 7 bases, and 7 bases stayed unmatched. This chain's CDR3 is CASSLDRLAGANEQFF. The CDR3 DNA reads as TGTGCCAGCAGCTTAGATCGCCTAGCGGGAGCAAATGAGCAGTTCTTC.

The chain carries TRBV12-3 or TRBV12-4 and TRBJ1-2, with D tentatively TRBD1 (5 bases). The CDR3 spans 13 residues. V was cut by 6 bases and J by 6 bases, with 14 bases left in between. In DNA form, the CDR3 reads TGTGCCAGCAGCCCCTGGGGGGGGAATGGCTACACCTTC. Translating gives CASSPWGGNGYTF.

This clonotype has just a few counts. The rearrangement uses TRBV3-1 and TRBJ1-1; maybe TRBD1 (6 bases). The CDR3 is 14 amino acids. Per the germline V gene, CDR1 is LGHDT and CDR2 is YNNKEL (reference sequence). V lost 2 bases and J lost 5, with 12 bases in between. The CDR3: CASSQSGGRTEAFF. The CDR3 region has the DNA TGTGCCAGCAGCCAATCGGGGGGGCGGACTGAAGCTTTCTTT.

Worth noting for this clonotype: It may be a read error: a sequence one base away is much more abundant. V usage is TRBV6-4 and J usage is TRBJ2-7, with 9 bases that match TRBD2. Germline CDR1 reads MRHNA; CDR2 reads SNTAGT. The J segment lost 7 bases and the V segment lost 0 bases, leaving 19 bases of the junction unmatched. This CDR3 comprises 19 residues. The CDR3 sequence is CASSDSGLAGRTSYNEQYF. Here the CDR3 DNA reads TGTGCCAGCAGTGACTCGGGGCTAGCGGGGAGAACCTCCTACAATGAGCAGTACTTC.

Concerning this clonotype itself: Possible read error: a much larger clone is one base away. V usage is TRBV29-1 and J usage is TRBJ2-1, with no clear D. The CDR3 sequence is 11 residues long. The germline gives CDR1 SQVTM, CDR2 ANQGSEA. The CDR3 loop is CSAEGYNEQVF. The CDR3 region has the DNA TGCAGCGCGGAAGGGTACAATGAGCAGGTCTTC.

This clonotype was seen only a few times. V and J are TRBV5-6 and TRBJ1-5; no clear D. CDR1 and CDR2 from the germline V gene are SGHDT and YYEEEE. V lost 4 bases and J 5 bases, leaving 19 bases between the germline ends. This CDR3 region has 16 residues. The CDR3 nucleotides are TGTGCCAGCAGCCGTCACGGCCCGCCATGGGATCAGCCCCAGCATTTT. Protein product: CASSRHGPPWDQPQHF. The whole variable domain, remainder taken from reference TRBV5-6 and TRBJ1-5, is DAGVTQSPTHLIKTRGQQVTLRCSPKSGHDTVSWYQQALGQGPQFIFQYYEEEERQRGNFPDRFSGHQFPNYSSELNVNALLLGDSALYLCASSRHGPPWDQPQHFGDGTRLSIL.

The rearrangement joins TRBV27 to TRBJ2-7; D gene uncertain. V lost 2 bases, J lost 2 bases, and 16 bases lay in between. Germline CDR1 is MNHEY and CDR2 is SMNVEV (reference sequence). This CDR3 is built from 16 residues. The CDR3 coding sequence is TGTGCCAGCAGTTTACCCCCCTTTGGTAGAACCTACGAGCAGTACTTC. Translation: CASSLPPFGRTYEQYF.

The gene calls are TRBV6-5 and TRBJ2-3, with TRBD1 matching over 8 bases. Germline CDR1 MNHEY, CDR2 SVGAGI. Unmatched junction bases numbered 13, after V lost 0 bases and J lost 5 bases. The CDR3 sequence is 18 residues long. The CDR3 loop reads CASSYSTQRQGQRDTQYF. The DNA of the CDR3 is TGTGCCAGCAGTTACTCCACACAGCGACAGGGGCAAAGAGATACGCAGTATTTT.